These 19 T cell receptor beta chains were all obtained from the same sample, sequenced in a study of spatial heterogeneity in lung cancer. Sample time point: sample taken at primary tumor resection. Unsorted whole RNA of tumor, nontumor lung or frozen PBMC was sequenced. MiXCR was run by TCRdb on the 5' RACE reads, yielding one entry per CDR3 protein. Counted here are roughly 48,000 distinct CDR3 sequences, roughly 5% occurring once; the ten biggest clones make up 11%. The sequenced sample was PBMCs, obtained at surgery. Receptor source: a male donor with early-stage non-small cell lung cancer.

This clonotype was picked up a small number of times. The chain uses TRBV24-1 and TRBJ1-3; D perhaps matches TRBD1 (5 bases). CDR1 KGHDR and CDR2 SFDVKD come from the germline V gene. The CDR3 runs 15 residues. V was clipped by 8 bases and J by 0 bases, with 13 bases between them. CDR3 DNA sequence: TGTGCCACCACTCACAGGAGGCCCTCTGGAAACACCATATATTTT. This encodes CATTHRRPSGNTIYF.

This clonotype was counted ten times or more. The chain has TRBV7-9 and TRBJ2-2; 14 nucleotides agree with TRBD2. Germline trimming cut 4 bases from V and 6 bases from J; bases unmatched to any gene: 10. This CDR3 is 18 amino acids long. Germline CDR1 and CDR2: SEHNR and FQNEAQ (reference sequence). The CDR3 bases are TGTGCCAGCAGCTCGCCTCCCGGGACTAGCGGGAGTGCCGGGGAGCTGTTTTTT. Protein: CASSSPPGTSGSAGELFF.

This clonotype was seen many times. The genes are TRBV18 and TRBJ2-5, with 7 nucleotides matching TRBD2. Germline V gene lookup returns CDR1 KGHSH and CDR2 LQKENI. Trimming took 3 bases from V and 3 from J; bases not matched to a gene: 7. This CDR3 comprises 15 residues. CDR3 nucleotides: TGTGCCAGCTCACCCCGCCCGGGAGGAGAAGAGACCCAGTACTTC. It is translated as CASSPRPGGEETQYF.

The table lists this clonotype with many counts. This sequence joins TRBV7-8 and TRBJ2-1; D is uncertain. Germline V gene lookup returns CDR1 SGHVS and CDR2 FQNEAQ. The ends were cut back, 0 bases at V and 2 bases at J, with 11 bases in the middle. The CDR3 extends over 16 amino acids. This chain's CDR3 is CASSLAAATPYNEQFF. DNA of the CDR3: TGTGCCAGCAGCTTAGCGGCGGCCACCCCCTACAATGAGCAGTTCTTC. The whole variable domain, remainder taken from reference TRBV7-8 and TRBJ2-1, is GAGVSQSPRYKVAKRGQDVALRCDPISGHVSLFWYQQALGQGPEFLTYFQNEAQLDKSGLPSDRFFAERPEGSVSTLKIQRTQQEDSAVYLCASSLAAATPYNEQFFGPGTRLTVL.

This clonotype was counted many times. The chain carries TRBV15 and TRBJ2-3; D remains ambiguous. CDR1 and CDR2 (germline): LNHNV, YYDKDF (reference sequence). The CDR3 is 15 amino acids. Trimming left V 2 bases short and J 3 bases short, with 12 bases between. The chain's CDR3 is CATSRIRDGTDTQYF. CDR3 nucleotide sequence: TGTGCCACCAGCAGAATTAGGGATGGGACAGATACGCAGTATTTT.

The table lists this clonotype with many counts. CDR3 sequence: CASSPTSGRADTQYF. In nucleotides, the CDR3 is TGTGCCAGCAGCCCGACTAGCGGGAGGGCAGATACGCAGTATTTT. The chain couples TRBV3-1 to TRBJ2-3; 14 nucleotides agree with TRBD2. The CDR3 spans 15 residues. The junction had 1 base not matched to a gene; V was cut back by 4 bases and J by 4 bases. Germline V gives CDR1 LGHDT, CDR2 YNNKEL (reference sequence).

At least ten counts were recorded for this clonotype. V gene TRBV6-1 combines with J gene TRBJ1-5; no definite D call. CDR3 length: 12 residues. Germline CDR1 reads MNHNS; CDR2 reads SASEGT. Deletions cut 6 bases from V and 4 bases from J, with 7 bases between. Here the CDR3 reads CASSEDNQPQHF. CDR3 coding DNA: TGTGCCAGCAGCGAGGATAATCAGCCCCAGCATTTT.

At least ten counts were recorded for this clonotype. The chain has TRBV27 and TRBJ2-6; D is possibly TRBD2 (6 bases). CDR1 MNHEY and CDR2 SMNVEV come from the germline V gene (reference sequence). CDR3 size: 15 residues. Deletions cut 2 bases from V and 4 bases from J, with 9 bases between. The CDR3 sequence is CASSLGGYGANVLTF. CDR3 DNA: TGTGCCAGCAGTTTAGGAGGGTACGGGGCCAACGTCCTGACTTTC.

This sequence joins TRBV5-4 and TRBJ2-5; D remains ambiguous. The CDR3 spans 14 residues. The V and J ends lost 3 bases and 5 bases respectively, with 14 bases between them. Germline CDR1 and CDR2: SGHNT and YYREEE (reference sequence). The CDR3 DNA reads as TGTGCCAGCAGCTATGGGTCTAGTCGGGAGACCCAGTACTTC. Encoded protein: CASSYGSSRETQYF.

The gene calls are TRBV9 and TRBJ2-3; TRBD2 agrees at 7 bases. With V trimmed by 0 bases and J by 3 bases, 1 base remained unmatched. This CDR3 is built from 14 residues. In germline, CDR1 is SGDLS, CDR2 YYNGEE. The CDR3 nucleotides read TGTGCCAGCAGCGTAGGCGGGAGTACAGATACGCAGTATTTT. Translated, it gives CASSVGGSTDTQYF.

This clonotype was seen many times. The chain has TRBV5-1 and TRBJ1-4, with D unresolved. The CDR3 length is 14 residues. CDR1 and CDR2 (germline): SGHRS, YFSETQ. V lost 3 bases and J lost 0, with 6 bases in between. The CDR3 here is CASSYDATNEKLFF. CDR3 in DNA: TGCGCCAGCAGCTACGATGCAACTAATGAAAAACTGTTTTTT.

There are many counts of this clonotype. The chain joins TRBV5-4 to TRBJ2-7, with TRBD1 matching 9 bases. The CDR3 is 15 amino acids. With V trimmed by 3 bases and J by 3 bases, 7 bases remained unmatched. The germline CDR1 and CDR2 sequences are SGHNT and YYREEE (reference sequence). CDR3 residues: CASSSAGTGIYEQYF. CDR3 DNA sequence: TGTGCCAGCAGCTCAGCCGGGACAGGGATCTACGAGCAGTACTTC.

This clonotype came up many times. The J gene is TRBJ2-3, the V gene TRBV10-3, with no clear D. The CDR3 contains 12 residues. V shed 1 base and J shed 4 bases, with 3 bases lying between them. The germline V gene encodes CDR1 ENHRY and CDR2 SYGVKD. This chain's CDR3 is CAISELADTQYF. CDR3 coding DNA: TGTGCCATCAGTGAGTTAGCAGATACGCAGTATTTT.

This clonotype was observed many times. The genes are TRBV9 and TRBJ2-1; a weak D match, TRBD1 (5 bases). This CDR3 region has 14 residues. V dropped 0 bases and J dropped 6 bases, with 10 bases sitting between them. The germline gives CDR1 SGDLS, CDR2 YYNGEE. CDR3: CASSVDWGPNEQFF. The CDR3 DNA is TGTGCCAGCAGCGTAGATTGGGGCCCCAATGAGCAGTTCTTC.

At least ten counts were recorded for this clonotype. The chain uses TRBV19 and TRBJ2-1; D gene uncertain. The length of the CDR3 is 11 residues. Germline loops: CDR1 LNHDA, CDR2 SQIVND (reference sequence). V lost 10 bases and J 1 base, leaving 5 bases between the germline ends. CDR3 region: CATTSYNEQFF. CDR3 DNA: TGTGCCACCACATCCTACAATGAGCAGTTCTTC. Filled out from reference TRBV19 and TRBJ2-1, the complete variable domain reads DGGITQSPKYLFRKEGQNVTLSCEQNLNHDAMYWYRQDPGQGLRLIYYSQIVNDFQKGDIAEGYSVSREKKESFPLTVTSAQKNPTAFYLCATTSYNEQFFGPGTRLTVL.

This clonotype was seen repeatedly, ten times or more. V and J are TRBV29-1 and TRBJ2-5; 8 bases fit TRBD1. The CDR3 totals 12 residues. CDR1 SQVTM and CDR2 ANQGSEA come from the germline V gene. J lost 7 bases, V lost 5 bases, and 6 bases had no gene match. The CDR3 sequence: CSVQTGVGTQYF. CDR3 coding DNA: TGCAGCGTTCAGACAGGGGTCGGGACCCAGTACTTC.

This clonotype was observed at least ten times. The chain uses TRBV11-2 and TRBJ2-1; the D gene is possibly TRBD1 (6 bases). The germline CDR1 and CDR2 sequences are SGHAT and FQNNGV. This CDR3 is built from 15 residues. Trimming stripped 2 bases from V and 8 bases from J, with 16 bases between. The chain's CDR3 is CASSLWDMADDEQFF. The CDR3, as DNA: TGTGCCAGCAGCTTATGGGACATGGCAGACGATGAGCAGTTCTTC.

This clonotype was seen at least ten times. The chain employs TRBV5-6 and TRBJ1-2; tentatively, D is TRBD1 (6 bases). The length of the CDR3 is 17 residues. V dropped 2 bases and J dropped 4 bases, with 21 bases sitting between them. From germline, CDR1 is SGHDT and CDR2 YYEEEE. DNA for the CDR3: TGTGCCAGCAGCTTCTGGGGCGTGGGGGCTCGGCGCTATGGCTACACCTTC. Encoded protein: CASSFWGVGARRYGYTF.

This clonotype was picked up many times. A junction end diverges from the germline sequence, so it may reflect a read error. The chain links TRBV7-2 to TRBJ2-6; TRBD1 might be the D (5 bases). CDR3 length: 14 residues. CDR1 is SGHTA, CDR2 FQGNSA, per germline. The CDR3 reads CASSLETGAKVLTF. CDR3 nucleotide sequence: TGTGCCAGCAGCTTGGAGACTGGGGCCAAGGTCCTGACTTTC. Full variable domain (remainder filled in from reference TRBV7-2 and TRBJ2-6): GAGVSQSPSNKVTEKGKDVELRCDPISGHTALYWYRQSLGQGLEFLIYFQGNSAPDKSGLPSDRFSAERTGGSVSTLTIQRTQQEDSAVYLCASSLETGAKVLTFGAGSRLTVL.